These T cell receptor beta chains were read from a single sample in a study of blood T cells in healthy people across ages. One entry per CDR3 protein, called by TCRdb with MiXCR from the 5' RACE reads. This sample has almost 800,000 distinct CDR3 sequences, with 55% to 75% found just once. What was sequenced was blood. These receptor sequences come from a man aged 30 to 39 in good health. The CDR3 runs from the conserved cysteine through the conserved F or W. Each record gives: D gene, V gene, CDR3 length, clone size, J gene, CDR3 DNA, CDR3 protein. A D gene is named only where the DNA matches it firmly. Clone size is given for some rows only: seen once, a few or many times, or a class if the clone is expanded.

.,TRBV29-1,13,.,TRBJ2-2,TGCAGCGCCGAACTAGGGGCGGGCGGGGAGCTGTTTTTT,CSAELGAGGELFF
TRBD1,TRBV5-1,17,.,TRBJ1-2,TGCGCCAGCAGCCCCGGGACAGGGGGCATCCTATCCTTTGGCTACACCTTC,CASSPGTGGILSFGYTF
TRBD2,TRBV12-3/TRBV12-4,15,.,TRBJ2-1,TGTGCCAGCAGAACGGGACTAGCGGGAAACGATGAGCAGTTCTTC,CASRTGLAGNDEQFF
.,TRBV27,13,few,TRBJ2-5,TGTGCCAGCAGTTCCGGCGGTGTGGAGACCCAGTACTTC,CASSSGGVETQYF
.,TRBV29-1,13,.,TRBJ2-3,TGCAGCGTTGAGCCGGGACTTGAAGATACGCAGTATTTT,CSVEPGLEDTQYF
TRBD1,TRBV20-1,14,.,TRBJ2-7,TGCAGTGCTAGAGATCCGAGGGGGCTAGGGGAGCAGTACTTC,CSARDPRGLGEQYF
.,TRBV29-1,14,.,TRBJ2-3,TGCAGCGTGCTACGAGGACTCTTTACAGATACGCAGTATTTT,CSVLRGLFTDTQYF
.,TRBV7-2,16,.,TRBJ2-1,TGTGCCAGCAGCTTAGCGGGAGCCAGCTCCTACAATGAGCAGTTCTTC,CASSLAGASSYNEQFF
.,TRBV7-2,11,many,TRBJ2-3,TGTGCCAGCAGCTTAGTAGATACGCAGTATTTT,CASSLVDTQYF
.,TRBV5-6,15,.,TRBJ2-6,TGTGCCAGCAGCCAGATGACGGTTGGGGCCAACGTCCTGACTTTC,CASSQMTVGANVLTF
TRBD2,TRBV20-1,11,few,TRBJ2-1,TGCAGTGGCGGGAGAGATAATGAGCAGTTCTTC,CSGGRDNEQFF
.,TRBV7-2,14,.,TRBJ2-7,TGTGCCAGCAGCCGTGCTACGGGTGCCTACGAGCAGTACTTC,CASSRATGAYEQYF
.,TRBV27,15,few,TRBJ1-2,TGTGCCAGCAGTTACGCTTCTACGGGGAACTATGGCTACACCTTC,CASSYASTGNYGYTF
.,TRBV7-3,15,few,TRBJ2-3,TGTGCCAGCAGCTTAAGTCGGGGATTCACAGATACGCAGTATTTT,CASSLSRGFTDTQYF
.,TRBV5-1,12,.,TRBJ1-1,TGCGCCAGCAGCTTGTTCGGCACTGAAGCTTTCTTT,CASSLFGTEAFF
.,TRBV20-1,14,.,TRBJ2-1,TGCAGTGCTATGGACGTATCATCCTACAATGAGCAGTTCTTC,CSAMDVSSYNEQFF
TRBD2,TRBV10-3,16,.,TRBJ2-3,TGTGCCATCAGCCCAAAGACTAGCTTCGCAGTAGATACGCAGTATTTT,CAISPKTSFAVDTQYF
.,TRBV7-9,15,few,TRBJ2-6,TGTGCCAGCAAACGGAAAAACTCTGGGGCCAACGTCCTGACTTTC,CASKRKNSGANVLTF
.,TRBV29-1,12,few,TRBJ2-7,TGCAGCGTCGGGACGGATACCTACGAGCAGTACTTC,CSVGTDTYEQYF
.,TRBV20-1,14,.,TRBJ1-5,TGCAGTGCTAGAGATCAACGAAGCAATCAGCCCCAGCATTTT,CSARDQRSNQPQHF
.,TRBV6-6,12,.,TRBJ1-2,TGTGCCAGCAGTTACCCCCAAAGGGGCTACACCTTC,CASSYPQRGYTF
TRBD2,TRBV4-3,16,.,TRBJ2-4,TGCGCCAGCAGCCCCCGGGGACTAGCGGATAAAAACATTCAGTACTTC,CASSPRGLADKNIQYF
.,TRBV11-2,14,.,TRBJ2-1,TGTGCCAGCAGCCACAGGTCGGGGTCTAATGAGCAGTTCTTC,CASSHRSGSNEQFF
.,TRBV5-1,14,.,TRBJ2-5,TGCGCCAGCAGCTTGTCGGACGCTAAAGGGGAGCAGTACTTC,CASSLSDAKGEQYF
.,TRBV20-1,14,few,TRBJ1-2,TGCAGTGCTGGGGGACCGGACGTTAACTATGGCTACACCTTC,CSAGGPDVNYGYTF
.,TRBV28,13,many,TRBJ2-3,TGTGCCAGCACCTCGGGAGTCCGGAATACGCAGTATTTT,CASTSGVRNTQYF
.,TRBV6-6,14,.,TRBJ2-5,TGTGCCAGCATTTCCAGCCACATCGGCGATGAGCAGTACTTC,CASISSHIGDEQYF
.,TRBV11-2,15,.,TRBJ2-1,TGTGCCAGCAGCCCTCCTAGCACCTCAACAAATGAGCAGTTCTTC,CASSPPSTSTNEQFF
TRBD2,TRBV29-1,15,.,TRBJ2-1,TGCAGCGTTGAGGGTCTAGCGGGGGGACACAATGAGCAGTTCTTC,CSVEGLAGGHNEQFF
TRBD1,TRBV7-3,14,many,TRBJ1-6,TGTGCCAGCAGCCTCGACAGGGTGCGATCACCCCTCCACTTT,CASSLDRVRSPLHF
TRBD1,TRBV9,15,.,TRBJ1-1,TGTGCCAGCAGCGTAGCCGGGACAGCCTTCACTGAAGCTTTCTTT,CASSVAGTAFTEAFF
.,TRBV9,15,.,TRBJ1-4,TGTGCCAGCAGCGTACTAGCAGGGTATGGCGAAAAACTGTTTTTT,CASSVLAGYGEKLFF
.,TRBV29-1,14,few,TRBJ2-5,TGCAGCGTTGCTCGCGGGACATTCCAAGAGACCCAGTACTTC,CSVARGTFQETQYF
.,TRBV11-2,16,.,TRBJ1-4,TGTGCCAGCAGCTTAGGAAGGACAGCAGCTAATGAAAAACTGTTTTTT,CASSLGRTAANEKLFF
.,TRBV7-8,16,.,TRBJ2-5,TGTGCCAGCACCGCCTTTAACCGGGACGCGGGGTCAGAGCAGTACTTC,CASTAFNRDAGSEQYF
.,TRBV3-1,13,.,TRBJ2-4,TGTGCCAGCAGCCGCGGATTGAGCCGTGAGCAGTACTTC,CASSRGLSREQYF
.,TRBV29-1,14,few,TRBJ2-7,TGCAGCGTTGCCGGAGCGGGACAAAGCTACGAGCAGTACTTC,CSVAGAGQSYEQYF
.,TRBV29-1,11,.,TRBJ2-3,TGCAGCGTTGAGTTGGGCGATACGCAGTATTTT,CSVELGDTQYF
TRBD1,TRBV7-9,15,few,TRBJ2-1,TGTGCCAGCAGCTTCGGGGACAGGGATTACAATGAGCAGTTCTTC,CASSFGDRDYNEQFF
.,TRBV6-2/TRBV6-3,13,.,TRBJ2-7,TGTGCCAGCAGCGGCTACCCGTACTACGAGCAGTACTTC,CASSGYPYYEQYF